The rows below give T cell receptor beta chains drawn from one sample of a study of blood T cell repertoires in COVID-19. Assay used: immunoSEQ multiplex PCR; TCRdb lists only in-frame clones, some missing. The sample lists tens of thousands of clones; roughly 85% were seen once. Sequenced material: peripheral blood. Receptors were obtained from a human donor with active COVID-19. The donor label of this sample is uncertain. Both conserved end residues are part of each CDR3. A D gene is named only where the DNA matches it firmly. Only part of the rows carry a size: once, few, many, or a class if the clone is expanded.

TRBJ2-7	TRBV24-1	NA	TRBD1	CATSDRDRDYEQYF	TGTGCCACCAGTGATAGGGACAGAGACTACGAGCAGTACTTC
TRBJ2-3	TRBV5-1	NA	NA	CASSLVPGSTDTQYF	TGCGCCAGCAGCTTGGTTCCGGGTAGCACAGATACGCAGTATTTT
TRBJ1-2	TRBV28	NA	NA	CASRGRGMVYGYTF	TGTGCCAGCAGAGGCAGAGGGATGGTCTATGGCTACACCTTC
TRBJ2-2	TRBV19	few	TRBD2	CASSREPPRTSGTGELFF	TGTGCCAGTAGTAGGGAACCACCCAGGACTAGCGGCACCGGGGAGCTGTTTTTT
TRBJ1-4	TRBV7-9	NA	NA	CASSFRGRVDEKLFF	TGTGCCAGCAGCTTTCGGGGAAGGGTGGATGAAAAACTGTTTTTT
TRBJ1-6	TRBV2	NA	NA	CATTREAPSNNSPLHF	TGTGCCACCACACGGGAAGCTCCATCGAATAATTCACCCCTCCACTTT
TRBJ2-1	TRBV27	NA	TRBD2	CASSQTSGGEQFF	TGTGCCAGCAGCCAGACTAGCGGAGGTGAGCAGTTCTTC
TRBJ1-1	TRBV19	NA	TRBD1	CASKPLDREDTEAFF	TGTGCCAGTAAACCTCTCGACAGGGAGGACACTGAAGCTTTCTTT
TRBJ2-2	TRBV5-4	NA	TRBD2	CASSFQREYVGELFF	TGTGCCAGCAGCTTTCAGCGGGAGTACGTCGGGGAGCTGTTTTTT
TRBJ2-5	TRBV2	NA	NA	CASSTRKETQYF	TGTGCCAGCAGCACTAGAAAAGAGACCCAGTACTTC
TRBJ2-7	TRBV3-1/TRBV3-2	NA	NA	CASSQGGGISSYEQYF	TGTGCCAGCAGCCAAGGGGGCGGGATAAGCTCCTACGAGCAGTACTTC
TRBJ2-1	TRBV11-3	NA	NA	CASRLTGFNEQFF	TGTGCCAGCAGGCTAACTGGTTTCAATGAGCAGTTCTTC
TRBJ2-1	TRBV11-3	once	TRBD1	CASSLVQGSDEQFF	TGTGCCAGCAGCTTAGTACAGGGGTCGGATGAGCAGTTCTTC
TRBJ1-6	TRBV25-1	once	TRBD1	CASSETGSQGPLHF	TGTGCCAGCAGCGAGACAGGGTCCCAAGGACCCCTCCACTTT
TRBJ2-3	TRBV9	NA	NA	CASSVAQRSTDTQYF	TGTGCCAGCAGCGTAGCTCAGCGCAGCACAGATACGCAGTATTTT
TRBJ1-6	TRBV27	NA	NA	CASSSRGLDNSPLHF	TGTGCCAGCAGTTCCAGGGGATTGGATAATTCACCCCTCCACTTT
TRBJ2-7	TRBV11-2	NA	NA	CASSLEREGVYEQYF	TGTGCCAGCAGCTTAGAGAGGGAGGGGGTTTACGAGCAGTACTTC
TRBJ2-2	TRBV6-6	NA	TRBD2	CATFRGGMETGELFF	TGTGCCACCTTTCGGGGAGGGATGGAGACCGGGGAGCTGTTTTTT
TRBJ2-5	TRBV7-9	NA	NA	CASSSVVETQYF	TGTGCCAGCAGCTCCGTTGTTGAGACCCAGTACTTC
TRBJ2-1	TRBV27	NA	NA	CASSLGQGRGNEQFF	TGTGCCAGCAGTTTAGGGCAGGGGAGGGGCAATGAGCAGTTCTTC
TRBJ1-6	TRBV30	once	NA	CAWSVLGLLSPLHF	TGTGCCTGGAGTGTTCTGGGACTTCTTTCACCCCTCCACTTT
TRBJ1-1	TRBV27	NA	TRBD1	CASRGQGGGEAFF	TGTGCCAGCAGGGGACAGGGGGGGGGTGAAGCTTTCTTT
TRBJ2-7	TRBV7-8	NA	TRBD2	CASSPGGPWGYEQYF	TGTGCCAGCAGCCCGGGGGGACCCTGGGGCTACGAGCAGTACTTC
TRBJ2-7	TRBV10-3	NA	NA	CASKNSGYEQYF	TGTGCCTCCAAGAATAGCGGATACGAGCAGTACTTC
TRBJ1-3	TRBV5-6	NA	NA	CASSPAGRSGNTIYF	TGTGCCAGCAGCCCAGCGGGCAGGTCTGGAAACACCATATATTTT
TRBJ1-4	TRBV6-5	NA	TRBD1	CASSTGATNEKLFF	TGTGCCAGCAGCACAGGGGCAACTAATGAAAAACTGTTTTTT
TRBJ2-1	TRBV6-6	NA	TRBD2	CASSYTTSGTYNEQFF	TGTGCCAGCAGTTATACAACTAGCGGGACCTACAATGAGCAGTTCTTC
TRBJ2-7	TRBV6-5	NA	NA	CASQGTYEQYF	TGTGCCAGTCAGGGTACCTACGAGCAGTACTTC
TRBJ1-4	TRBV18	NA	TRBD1	CASSPTRGGNEKLFF	TGTGCCAGCTCACCAACCCGAGGGGGCAATGAAAAACTGTTTTTT
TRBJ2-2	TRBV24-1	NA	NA	CATSLETGELFF	TGTGCCACCTCGCTAGAGACCGGGGAGCTGTTTTTT
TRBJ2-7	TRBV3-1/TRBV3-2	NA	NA	CASSRVSYEQYF	TGTGCCAGCAGCCGCGTCTCCTACGAGCAGTACTTC
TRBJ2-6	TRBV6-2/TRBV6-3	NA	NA	CASSQQGSGANVLTF	TGTGCCAGCAGTCAACAGGGTTCTGGGGCCAACGTCCTGACTTTC
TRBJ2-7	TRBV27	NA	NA	CASSFGTGTPTTYEQYF	TGTGCCAGCAGTTTTGGAACAGGGACACCAACTACCTACGAGCAGTACTTC
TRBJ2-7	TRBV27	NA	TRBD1	CASSSVAGTGVYEQYF	TGTGCCAGCAGTTCCGTCGCCGGGACAGGGGTCTACGAGCAGTACTTC
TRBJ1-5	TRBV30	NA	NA	CAWSAAQDQPQHF	TGTGCCTGGAGTGCCGCACAGGATCAGCCCCAGCATTTT
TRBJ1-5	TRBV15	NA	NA	CATSGRSGAIGSQHF	TGTGCCACCAGCGGGAGATCGGGAGCAATTGGGTCCCAGCATTTT
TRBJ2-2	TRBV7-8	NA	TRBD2	CASSSLAGMNTGELFF	TGTGCCAGCAGCTCACTAGCGGGAATGAACACCGGGGAGCTGTTTTTT
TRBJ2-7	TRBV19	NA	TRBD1	CASSAALDRVYEQYF	TGTGCCAGTAGTGCAGCCCTGGACAGGGTCTACGAGCAGTACTTC
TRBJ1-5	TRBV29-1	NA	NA	CSVGTGNGNQPQHF	TGCAGCGTTGGAACAGGGAACGGGAATCAGCCCCAGCATTTT
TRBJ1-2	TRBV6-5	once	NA	CASSYGQGLYGYTF	TGTGCCAGCAGTTACGGGCAGGGCCTCTATGGCTACACCTTC
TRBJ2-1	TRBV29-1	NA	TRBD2	CSVDQRDQFF	TGCAGCGTTGACCAGCGGGACCAGTTCTTC
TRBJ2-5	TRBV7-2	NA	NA	CASSLPAWGVETQYF	TGTGCCAGCAGCTTACCAGCCTGGGGAGTAGAGACCCAGTACTTC
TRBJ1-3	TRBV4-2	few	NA	CASSQAGASFSGNTIYF	TGTGCCAGCAGCCAAGCTGGGGCCAGCTTCTCTGGAAACACCATATATTTT
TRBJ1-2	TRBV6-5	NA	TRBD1	CASSYGRGVYGYTF	TGTGCCAGCAGTTATGGCAGGGGGGTCTATGGCTACACCTTC
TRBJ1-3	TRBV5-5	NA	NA	CASSFRGGNTIYF	TGTGCCAGCAGCTTTCGGGGAGGAAACACCATATATTTT
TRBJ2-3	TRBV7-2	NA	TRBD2	CASSGRPGTSYTDTQYF	TGTGCCAGCAGCGGTCGGCCGGGGACTAGCTACACAGATACGCAGTATTTT
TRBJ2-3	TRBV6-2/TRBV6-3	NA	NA	CASSTTGRVGVPDTQYF	TGTGCCAGCAGTACTACCGGGAGAGTGGGGGTTCCAGATACGCAGTATTTT
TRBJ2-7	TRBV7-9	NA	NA	CASSLFASYEQYF	TGTGCCAGCAGCTTATTCGCGTCGTACGAGCAGTACTTC
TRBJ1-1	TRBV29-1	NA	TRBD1	CSALKQGAGEAFF	TGCAGCGCCCTAAAGCAGGGGGCAGGTGAAGCTTTCTTT
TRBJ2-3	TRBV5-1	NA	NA	CASSLAPGRGTDTQYF	TGCGCCAGCAGCTTGGCCCCAGGCCGAGGGACAGATACGCAGTATTTT
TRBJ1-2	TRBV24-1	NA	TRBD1	CATSDFKLRDRGVRYTF	TGTGCCACCAGTGATTTTAAACTTCGGGACAGGGGAGTCCGCTACACCTTC
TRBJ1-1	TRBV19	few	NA	CASRMGGTEAFF	TGTGCCAGTAGAATGGGAGGGACTGAAGCTTTCTTT
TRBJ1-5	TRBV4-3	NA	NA	CASSQARGDYQPQHF	TGCGCCAGCAGCCAAGCTCGGGGGGACTATCAGCCCCAGCATTTT
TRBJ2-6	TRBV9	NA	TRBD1	CASSALPGTGGAYGANVLTF	TGTGCCAGCAGCGCTCTACCCGGGACAGGGGGCGCGTACGGGGCCAACGTCCTGACTTTC
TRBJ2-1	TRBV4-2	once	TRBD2	CASSQVMAGGWDEQFF	TGTGCCAGCAGCCAAGTAATGGCGGGAGGCTGGGATGAGCAGTTCTTC
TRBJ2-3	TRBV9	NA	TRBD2	CASSEQFSGRAADTQYF	TGTGCCAGCAGCGAGCAATTTAGCGGGAGGGCAGCAGATACGCAGTATTTT
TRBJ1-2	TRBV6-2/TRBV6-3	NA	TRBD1	CASSYSSGQGGYTF	TGTGCCAGCAGTTACTCATCGGGACAGGGCGGCTACACCTTC